A selection of T cell receptor beta chains follows, all from one sample in a study of CD8 T cell repertoires and HIV-1 epitope variants. The antigens of these receptors remain unknown. The table came from immunoSEQ multiplex PCR; TCRdb's copy has only in-frame clones and leaves some out. The sample consists of roughly 7,000 clones, under 75% of them appearing once. The sequenced material came from cultured CD8+ T cells derived from PBMCs. The receptors were gathered from a male donor with HIV. Each CDR3 is given with its conserved first and last residue. Fields, in order: J gene, V gene, CDR3 protein.

TRBJ2-2	TRBV5-6	CASTTGLAGGWELFF
TRBJ1-2	TRBV9	CASSFVGSGAYGYTF
TRBJ2-3	TRBV4-3	CASSQNRGATDTQYF
TRBJ2-3	TRBV7-7	CASSRTATTDTQYF
TRBJ2-3	TRBV5-4	CASNSKRGEDTQYF
TRBJ2-2	TRBV27	CASSSARLAGLTGELFF
TRBJ2-7	TRBV5-1	CASSLGQDPYEQYF
TRBJ2-7	TRBV28	CASTKGWGAAYEQYF
TRBJ2-1	TRBV7-8	CASSLGGTSGNYNEQFF
TRBJ2-1	TRBV30	CAWGEGEEQFF
TRBJ2-3	TRBV6-1	CAGRQSTSTDTQYF
TRBJ2-7	TRBV7-9	CASSLVGGGAYEQYF
TRBJ1-3	TRBV7-9	CASSELTGRPSSGNTIYF
TRBJ1-2	TRBV7-9	CASSYLTDYGYTF
TRBJ2-3	TRBV5-6	CASSFGTGLLADTQYF
TRBJ1-4	TRBV27	CASSPRTPTNEKLFF
TRBJ2-7	TRBV7-9	CASEGFSYEQYF
TRBJ2-3	TRBV27	CASSIEGPTDTQYF
TRBJ2-3	TRBV7-6	CASSSQPSGRASFADTQYF
TRBJ2-7	TRBV7-2	CASSFTSRGSTYEQYF
TRBJ1-5	TRBV7-9	CASSFSGSNQPQHF
TRBJ1-2	TRBV5-4	CASSPGTGVYGYTF
TRBJ1-4	TRBV30	CALSGGQFEKLFF
TRBJ2-1	TRBV30	CAGGEGHNEQFF
TRBJ1-5	TRBV5-5	CASSFSGSNQPQHF
TRBJ2-3	TRBV6-4	CASRNQGRTSYGDTQYF
TRBJ2-5	TRBV6-6	CASSYSYGYSEETQYF
TRBJ2-7	TRBV11-3	CASSIGRTGSYEQYF
TRBJ2-7	TRBV5-6	CASTRGTAYEQYF
TRBJ2-5	TRBV7-2	CASSLSLGQETQYF
TRBJ2-7	TRBV13	CASSSDVSAYEQYF
TRBJ2-7	TRBV7-7	CASSPDSSYEQYF
TRBJ1-1	TRBV28	CASRPWGAGTEAFF
TRBJ2-7	TRBV2	CASNRGLVYEQYF
TRBJ2-3	TRBV5-8	CASSLASLGRGGDTQYF
TRBJ2-7	TRBV7-2	CASSLAQVEQYF
TRBJ2-5	TRBV2	CASTPTGGVGETQYF
TRBJ2-2	TRBV6-1	CASSERTSDTGELFF
TRBJ1-4	TRBV28	CASSFGGGVPNEKLFF
TRBJ2-7	TRBV6-5	CASSYSGGLDEQYF
TRBJ2-2	TRBV7-7	CASSLFTSGRGDTGELFF
TRBJ1-1	TRBV28	CASSLSRGTEAFF
TRBJ2-7	TRBV7-9	CASSLALGYEQYF
TRBJ2-5	TRBV29-1	CSVESPRDGETQYF
TRBJ2-3	TRBV10-3	CAIGGLIVDTQYF
TRBJ2-3	TRBV7-9	CASSPRGPDTQYF
TRBJ2-2	TRBV10-3	CAISGVLASTGELFF
TRBJ2-1	TRBV4-2	CASSQEISWAGNEQFF
TRBJ2-3	TRBV9	CASSVESGRSTDTQYF
TRBJ1-2	TRBV30	CAWSVWGDIYTF
TRBJ1-4	TRBV6-5	CASSYSGGESEKLFF
TRBJ1-1	TRBV4-2	CASSQDGGGSSEAFF
TRBJ2-1	TRBV7-3	CASSYRGGRYNEQFF